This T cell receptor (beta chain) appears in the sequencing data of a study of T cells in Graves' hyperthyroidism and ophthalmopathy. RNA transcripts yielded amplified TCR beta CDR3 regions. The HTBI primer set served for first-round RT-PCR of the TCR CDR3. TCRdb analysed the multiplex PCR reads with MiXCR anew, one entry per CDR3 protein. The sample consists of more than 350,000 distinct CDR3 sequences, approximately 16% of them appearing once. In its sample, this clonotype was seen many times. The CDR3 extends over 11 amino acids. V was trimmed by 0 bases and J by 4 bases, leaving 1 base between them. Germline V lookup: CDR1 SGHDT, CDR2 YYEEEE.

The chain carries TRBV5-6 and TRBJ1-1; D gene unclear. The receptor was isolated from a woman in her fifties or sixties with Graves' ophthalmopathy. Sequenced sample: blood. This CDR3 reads CASSLATEAFF. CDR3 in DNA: TGTGCCAGCAGCTTGGCCACTGAAGCTTTCTTT.